This is a list of T cell receptor beta chains from one sample in a study of technical replicates of blood from a few donors. Sequencing used immunoSEQ multiplex PCR; TCRdb keeps in-frame clones, though not all of them. The sample lists 65,000 to 85,000 clones; about 96% were seen once. The sequenced sample was T cells isolated from PBMCs. Receptor source: a human donor in good health. CDR3s include the opening cysteine and the closing phenylalanine or tryptophan. A D gene is named only where the DNA matches it firmly. Size is omitted from some rows. Given values are once, few, many or a class for expanded clones.

CASRRTALRGNEQFF	TRBV6-5	-	-	TRBJ2-1
CASRTSQGMEYGYTF	TRBV2	-	TRBD1	TRBJ1-2
CASSDRGANIQYF	TRBV2	-	-	TRBJ2-4
CASSAFGGNAGNTIYF	TRBV7-8	-	-	TRBJ1-3
CASSLVVSNQPQHF	TRBV28	-	-	TRBJ1-5
CASSPGLAGLADTQYF	TRBV6-6	-	TRBD2	TRBJ2-3
CASGVPTPGEPYEQYF	TRBV27	-	-	TRBJ2-7
CASSSNYRGLPYEQYF	TRBV7-9	once	-	TRBJ2-7
CASSPVRVGYEISEAFF	TRBV27	-	-	TRBJ1-1
CASSPDRGGFVEFF	TRBV19	-	-	TRBJ2-1
CASSLVSPYNEQFF	TRBV11-2	-	-	TRBJ2-1
CASSNGQGPSYGYTF	TRBV19	once	TRBD1	TRBJ1-2
CASSPLLAGAYEQYF	TRBV18	once	TRBD2	TRBJ2-7
CASSFLQGGNTEAFF	TRBV7-6	-	TRBD1	TRBJ1-1
CASSRNRIADSSYEQYF	TRBV7-6	-	-	TRBJ2-7
CASSYSQRLHNEQFF	TRBV6-5	-	-	TRBJ2-1
CASSQGQLTGELFF	TRBV4-1	-	-	TRBJ2-2
CASSPPGTSGRHSRNYEQYF	TRBV28	-	TRBD2	TRBJ2-7
CASRVDRDYTF	TRBV6-6	-	TRBD1	TRBJ1-2
CSVTRTGTYEQYF	TRBV29-1	once	TRBD1	TRBJ2-7
CASSLVGGGTAHF	TRBV7-2	-	-	TRBJ2-5
CASSQWGRDTEAFF	TRBV14	few	-	TRBJ1-1
CASSRDPGRDTEAFF	TRBV18	-	-	TRBJ1-1
CASSDPGDVEGLFF	TRBV2	-	-	TRBJ1-4
CASSQGAGGPTDTQYF	TRBV4-2	-	TRBD2	TRBJ2-3
CASSLRTLSRGWDQPQHF	TRBV28	-	-	TRBJ1-5
CASSKTGGANIQYF	TRBV7-9	-	TRBD1	TRBJ2-4
CASSLRQAGHNEQFF	TRBV7-3	-	TRBD2	TRBJ2-1
CSVVGLASPSGYEQYF	TRBV29-1	-	TRBD2	TRBJ2-7
CASSQEGREAETQYF	TRBV4-2	-	-	TRBJ2-5
CASSVALSNTEAFF	TRBV2	-	-	TRBJ1-1
CASSDSYNSPLHF	TRBV6-1	few	-	TRBJ1-6
CASGLDPTDRGNHSGANVLTF	TRBV12-5	once	TRBD1	TRBJ2-6
CASSYQTSGVTWFF	TRBV6-5	-	TRBD2	TRBJ2-1
CASRGGGLVVDTQYF	TRBV5-1	-	-	TRBJ2-3
CASSLALVVAGTEAFF	TRBV7-2	-	-	TRBJ1-1
CASSLVGQYEQYF	TRBV5-1	-	TRBD1	TRBJ2-7
CASSSRASSGGAGNEQYF	TRBV5-4	-	TRBD2	TRBJ2-7
CASSLDGDTQYF	TRBV5-4	-	-	TRBJ2-3
CSVEEDRLNTEAFF	TRBV29-1	-	-	TRBJ1-1
CASSFGGRAADTQYF	TRBV7-9	-	TRBD2	TRBJ2-3